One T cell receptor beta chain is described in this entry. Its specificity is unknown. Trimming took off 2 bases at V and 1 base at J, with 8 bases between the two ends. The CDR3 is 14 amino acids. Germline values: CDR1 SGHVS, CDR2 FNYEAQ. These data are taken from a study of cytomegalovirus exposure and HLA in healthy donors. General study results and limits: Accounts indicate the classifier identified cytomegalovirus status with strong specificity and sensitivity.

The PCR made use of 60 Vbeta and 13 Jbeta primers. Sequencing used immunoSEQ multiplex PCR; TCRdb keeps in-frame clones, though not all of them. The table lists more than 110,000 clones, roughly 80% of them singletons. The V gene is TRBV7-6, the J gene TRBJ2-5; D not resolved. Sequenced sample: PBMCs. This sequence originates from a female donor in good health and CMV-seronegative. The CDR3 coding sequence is TGTGCCAGCAGCTTATATGGCGGCCAAGAGACCCAGTACTTC. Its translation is CASSLYGGQETQYF.